The T cell receptor beta chain described here comes from a study of blood T cell repertoires in COVID-19. Study details: PBMCs, B-cell-depleted T cells, or T cells were the source of the cDNA or gDNA that made up the material.

Profiling relied on immunoSEQ multiplex PCR, and the TCRdb table lists in-frame clones only, not all of them. The sample includes 310,000 or so clones, 83% of them seen just once. The CDR3 is 13 residues long. Germline trimming cut 1 base from V and 4 bases from J; bases unmatched to any gene: 1. CDR1 is SGHNT and CDR2 is YYREEE in the germline V gene (reference sequence). Sequencing was performed on peripheral blood. The origin of this receptor is a woman in her forties or fifties with acute or convalescent COVID-19. The chain joins TRBV5-4 to TRBJ1-2; 7 nucleotides agree with TRBD1. Here the CDR3 reads CASSLSGGYGYTF. The CDR3 DNA reads TGTGCCAGCAGCTTGTCAGGGGGCTATGGCTACACCTTC. Complete variable domain (other parts from reference TRBV5-4 and TRBJ1-2): ETGVTQSPTHLIKTRGQQVTLRCSSQSGHNTVSWYQQALGQGPQFIFQYYREEENGRGNFPPRFSGLQFPNYSSELNVNALELDDSALYLCASSLSGGYGYTFGSGTRLTVV.